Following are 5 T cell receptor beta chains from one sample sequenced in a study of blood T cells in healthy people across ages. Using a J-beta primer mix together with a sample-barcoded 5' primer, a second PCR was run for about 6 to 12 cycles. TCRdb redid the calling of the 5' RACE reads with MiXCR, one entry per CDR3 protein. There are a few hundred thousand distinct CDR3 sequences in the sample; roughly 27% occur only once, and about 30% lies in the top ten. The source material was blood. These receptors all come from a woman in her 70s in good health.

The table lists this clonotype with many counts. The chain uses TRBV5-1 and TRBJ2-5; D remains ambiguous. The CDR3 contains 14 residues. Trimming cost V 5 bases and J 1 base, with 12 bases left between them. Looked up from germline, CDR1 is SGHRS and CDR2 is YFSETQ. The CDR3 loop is CASSFQNLQETQYF. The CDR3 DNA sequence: TGCGCCAGCAGTTTTCAGAACCTCCAAGAGACCCAGTACTTC.

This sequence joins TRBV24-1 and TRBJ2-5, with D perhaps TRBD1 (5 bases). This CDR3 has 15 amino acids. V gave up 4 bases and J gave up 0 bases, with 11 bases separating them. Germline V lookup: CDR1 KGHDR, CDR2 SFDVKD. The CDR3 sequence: CATSEPDRDQETQYF. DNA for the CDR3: TGTGCCACCAGTGAACCCGACAGAGACCAAGAGACCCAGTACTTC.

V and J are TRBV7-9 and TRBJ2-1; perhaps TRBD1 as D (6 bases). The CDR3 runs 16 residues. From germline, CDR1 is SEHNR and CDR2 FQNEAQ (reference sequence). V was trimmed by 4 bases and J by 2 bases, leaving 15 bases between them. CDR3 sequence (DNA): TGTGCCAGCAGCTCCACCCGGGACACCACCTACAATGAGCAGTTCTTC. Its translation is CASSSTRDTTYNEQFF. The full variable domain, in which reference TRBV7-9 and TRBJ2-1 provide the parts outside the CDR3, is DTGVSQNPRHKITKRGQNVTFRCDPISEHNRLYWYRQTLGQGPEFLTYFQNEAQLEKSRLLSDRFSAERPKGSFSTLEIQRTEQGDSAMYLCASSSTRDTTYNEQFFGPGTRLTVL.

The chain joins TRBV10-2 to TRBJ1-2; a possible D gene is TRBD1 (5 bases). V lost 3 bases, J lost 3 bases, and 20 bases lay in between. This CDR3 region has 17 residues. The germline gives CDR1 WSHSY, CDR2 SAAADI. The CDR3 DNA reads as TGCGCCAGCAGTGAATTTGATTGGATCGGACAACACTATGGCTACACCTTC. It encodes CASSEFDWIGQHYGYTF.

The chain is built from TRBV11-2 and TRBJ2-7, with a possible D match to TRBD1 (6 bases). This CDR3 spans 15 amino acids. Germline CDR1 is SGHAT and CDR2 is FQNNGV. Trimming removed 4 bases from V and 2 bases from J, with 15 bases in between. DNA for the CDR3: TGTGCCAGCAGCTCCCCCCGGGACACGACCTACGAGCAGTACTTC. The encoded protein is CASSSPRDTTYEQYF.